This record looks at one T cell receptor (beta chain) sequence and its context. This clonotype has just a few counts. The target of this receptor is not known. Base-call qualities are not available, and no considerably larger clone is one nucleotide away. Library construction relied on PCR. Sequencing used a NextSeq 500. Bulk TCR libraries were generated as previously described, with the TCR primers listed in Table S5 used. Purification of total RNA was performed with the Qiagen AllPrep DNA/RNA kit. Before analysis, reads from multiple sequencing runs of one library were combined. From the authors' description of their analysis: Reads were retained only if an exact TCR constant sequence was present, and the retained reads were trimmed to 150 nt and grouped according to their 12-nt molecular barcodes. Within each barcode group, reads were sub-clustered at a 15% Levenshtein threshold, and quality-weighted consensus sequences were built per RNA molecule. Non-functional sequences were removed, as were lower-count sequences one edit away from another. Based on a fit of two negative binomial distributions, barcode sub-clusters having less than 20% of the maximum read count were discarded. The public reads were reprocessed in TCRdb via fastp at Q25 and MiXCR, keeping in-frame beta chains. Records with the same CDR3 protein are collapsed into one entry carrying the most frequent genes and DNA. The authors' filters were not applied to this entry. This sample lists around 480,000 distinct CDR3 sequences; around 23% were detected once. Of the sample, approximately 0.8% is held by the ten largest clones.

The data are from a study of molecular identifiers for immune sequencing clone quantification listed by TCRdb under 2018. Regarding the study in general: In a replicate experiment, RNA from about 20,000 or 100,000 naive CD8 T cells was split into five aliquots, four of which were sequenced. The study was a methods study using CD8 T cells to benchmark molecular-identifier clustering-based TCR repertoire sequencing (MIDCIRS) and TCR RNA copy counting.

For CDR1 and CDR2, the germline V gene lists SGHRS and YFSETQ. The CDR3 holds 11 amino acids from the cysteine to the phenylalanine. Just CDR3 DNA is preserved here, 33 bases in frame from base 1. V is shortened by 0 bases, J by 15 bases, and the region joining them spans 10 bases. Naive CD8 T cell libraries were made from about 21,000 to 970,000 sorted cells using 10%, 30% or 50% of purified RNA. Naive CD8 T cells were FACS-sorted as CD8+CD4-CCR7+CD45RA+ on a BD FACSAria II into RLT Plus buffer. Roughly nine TCR copies' worth of Jurkat RNA were spiked into roughly 17,000-1,100,000 naive CD8 T cell samples to test detection sensitivity. CD8 T cells were enriched with RosetteSep CD8+ T Cell Enrichment Cocktail and Ficoll-Paque, followed by ACK red cell lysis. Findings and caveats that apply to the study as a whole: When barcode sub-clustering was not used, chimeric consensus sequences inflated TCR diversity, with chimeras reaching as high as 47%. A single cell's worth of spiked-in Jurkat TCR RNA was reported detectable even among approximately 930,000 naive CD8 T cells. Modeling gave about 3.2 recovered TCR RNA copies per cell versus around 10 by digital PCR, implying about 30% capture efficiency. The naive libraries included spiked-in Jurkat TCR RNA (about nine copies' worth), and this RNA is not part of the donor repertoire. Clones above 20 RNA copies held over 97% of molecules in CMV-specific effector cells but under 1% in naive cells. Highly expanded clone sizes could be underestimated because identical TCR molecules may share a barcode.

Sequenced: naive CD8+ T cells from blood, with Jurkat cell RNA spiked in. In light of the paper, this sample's cell subset or site label describes: FACS-sorted CD8+CD4-CCR7+CD45RA+ naive T cells. This sequence originates from a human donor in good health. Some libraries in this study had Jurkat cell RNA spiked in. The receptor chain draws on TRBV5-1 and TRBJ2-1; no D segment can be confidently identified. CDR3 protein: CASSLDGVRFF. The nucleotides are TGCGCCAGCAGCTTGGATGGGGTAAGGTTCTTC.